The next 32 T cell receptor beta chains were all read from a single sample in a study of T-cell memory formation after mild COVID-19. MiXCR, applied by TCRdb to the 5' RACE reads, yields one record per CDR3 protein. The table shows about 400,000 distinct CDR3 sequences, with approximately 24% occurring only once. Sequenced material: PBMCs or a T cell subset sorted from them (not recorded which). The origin of the receptors is an adult woman who had mild COVID-19 (a few samples of this study predate the infection). Cell type and time point are not known.

The chain carries TRBV7-6 and TRBJ2-1; 12 positions match TRBD2. CDR3 length equals 15 residues. Germline trimming cut 2 bases from V and 8 bases from J; bases unmatched to any gene: 4. Looked up from germline, CDR1 is SGHVS and CDR2 is FNYEAQ. The CDR3 reads CASSLLTSGSHEQFF. CDR3 in DNA: TGTGCCAGCAGCTTACTGACTAGCGGGAGTCATGAGCAGTTCTTC.

V usage is TRBV7-2 and J usage is TRBJ2-7; TRBD2 aligns across 14 bases. The CDR3 length is 18 residues. V was clipped by 5 bases and J by 0 bases; unmatched bases: 9. From germline, CDR1 is SGHTA and CDR2 FQGNSA. The CDR3 loop reads CASSPRTSGRPSSYEQYF. The CDR3 nucleotides read TGTGCCAGCAGCCCCCGGACTAGCGGGAGGCCTAGCTCCTACGAGCAGTACTTC.

This clonotype was observed a few times. Sequence at one end of the junction differs from germline and may be a read error. This chain joins TRBV7-9 and TRBJ1-2, with D uncertain. The CDR3 is 9 amino acids. Germline CDR1 reads SEHNR; CDR2 reads FQNEAQ (reference sequence). The CDR3 nucleotides are TGTGCCAGCAGCTTATGGTTGGACTTC. Its protein product is CASSLWLDF.

This clonotype was seen a handful of times. This CDR3 is CASREDRGDNQPQHF. The CDR3 nucleotides read TGTGCCAGCAGAGAGGACAGGGGGGACAATCAGCCCCAGCATTTT. J is TRBJ1-5 and V is TRBV6-5; 10 bases align to TRBD1. This CDR3 is built from 15 residues. V was pared by 6 bases and J by 3 bases, with 5 bases of the junction left unmatched. CDR1 is MNHEY, CDR2 SVGAGI, per germline.

This clonotype showed up just a few times. The gene calls are TRBV12-3 or TRBV12-4 and TRBJ1-2, with 8 bases identical to TRBD1. V dropped 4 bases and J dropped 5; count of bases not matched to a gene: 9. The CDR3 loop spans 15 amino acids. CDR3 nucleotide sequence: TGTGCCAGCAGTTCTGTTACAGGGGGAGTGTATGGCTACACCTTC. This sequence encodes CASSSVTGGVYGYTF.

This chain connects TRBV20-1 to TRBJ2-1; 12 bases map to TRBD2. CDR1 DFQATT and CDR2 SNEGSKA come from the germline V gene (reference sequence). The CDR3 spans 15 residues. With 3 bases clipped from V and 5 bases from J, the junction kept 5 bases outside the gene matches. CDR3 coding DNA: TGCAGTGCTAGCCCTAGCGGGAGGGTCCACAATGAGCAGTTCTTC. Amino acids: CSASPSGRVHNEQFF.

This clonotype was seen a few times. The genes are TRBV4-1 and TRBJ1-1; D possibly corresponds to TRBD1 (5 bases). This CDR3 has 15 residues. Germline loops: CDR1 MGHRA, CDR2 YSYEKL. V was pared by 0 bases and J by 5 bases, with 13 bases between. As DNA, the CDR3 is TGCGCCAGCAGCCAAGATAAGGGGCCGGGGACTGAAGCTTTCTTT. This gives the protein CASSQDKGPGTEAFF.

As DNA, the CDR3 is TGTGCCAGCAGCACCAGTCTAGCGGGATCTGACGAGCAGTACTTC. This encodes CASSTSLAGSDEQYF. The V call is TRBV21-1, the J call TRBJ2-7; TRBD2, the table's D call, was not compared with the DNA. TRBV21-1 is recorded as a pseudogene. This CDR3 is 15 amino acids long.

In its sample, this clonotype was seen a few times. The chain carries TRBV6-5 and TRBJ1-5, with 9 bases matching TRBD1. Looked up from germline, CDR1 is MNHEY and CDR2 is SVGAGI. J lost 6 bases, V lost 5 bases, and 8 bases had no gene match. This CDR3 comprises 15 residues. In DNA, the CDR3 is TGTGCCAGCAGTCCCCAGACAGGGGGTGGTCAGCCCCAGCATTTT. It is translated as CASSPQTGGGQPQHF.

The table lists this clonotype with a few counts. The gene calls are TRBV20-1 and TRBJ1-2; D uncertain. Trimming took off 2 bases at V and 8 bases at J, with 18 bases between the two ends. The germline CDR1 and CDR2 sequences are DFQATT and SNEGSKA (reference sequence). The CDR3 is made up of 14 amino acids. In nucleotides, the CDR3 is TGCAGTGCTAGATATGGCAGAGACGTTGAAGGCTACACCTTC. It translates to CSARYGRDVEGYTF.

This clonotype has more than one count but fewer than ten. This chain links TRBV20-1 with TRBJ1-5; D possibly corresponds to TRBD1 (5 bases). Germline assignment: CDR1 DFQATT and CDR2 SNEGSKA (reference sequence). V was shortened by 3 bases and J by 2 bases, with 11 bases between the two germline ends. CDR3 size: 14 residues. The CDR3 loop reads CSASVGLGNQPQHF. CDR3 DNA: TGCAGTGCTAGTGTGGGGCTAGGCAATCAGCCCCAGCATTTT.

A note on this clonotype: A junction boundary mismatches the germline segment, possibly from a read error. This rearrangement joins TRBV9 to TRBJ2-7; possible D gene TRBD2, 6 bases. The CDR3 has 15 residues. Looked up from germline, CDR1 is SGDLS and CDR2 is YYNGEE. DNA of the CDR3: TGTGCCGGCAGCGTAGCGGCTATCAGCTCCTACGAGCAGTACTTC. This translates into CAGSVAAISSYEQYF.

V and J are TRBV6-5 and TRBJ1-3; weak D call: TRBD1 (6 bases). Germline assignment: CDR1 MNHEY and CDR2 SVGAGI. CDR3 size: 15 residues. The V end was cut by 2 bases, the J end by 4 bases, with 12 bases between. The CDR3 loop reads CASSYDRRTGNTIYF. The CDR3 coding sequence is TGTGCCAGCAGTTACGACAGGAGGACGGGAAACACCATATATTTT.

This rearrangement joins TRBV6-6 to TRBJ2-2; TRBD2 matches 10 bases. Germline CDR1 reads MNHNY; CDR2 reads SVGAGI (reference sequence). The CDR3 is made up of 15 amino acids. The V and J ends lost 2 bases and 5 bases, in that order; junction bases with no gene match: 2. The CDR3 DNA is TGTGCCAGCAGTTACGTGACTAGCGGGACCGGGGAGCTGTTTTTT. The encoded protein is CASSYVTSGTGELFF.

The sample holds a few counts of this clonotype. The V call is TRBV3-1, the J call TRBJ2-7; 8 nucleotides match TRBD2. CDR3 length: 14 amino acids. Germline assignment: CDR1 LGHDT and CDR2 YNNKEL (reference sequence). V gave up 6 bases and J gave up 0 bases; unmatched junction bases: 4. The DNA of the CDR3 is TGTGCCAGCAGTCTCGGGAGGGACTCCTACGAGCAGTACTTC. It specifies CASSLGRDSYEQYF.

This clonotype was detected only a few times. The chain uses TRBV27 and TRBJ2-1, with 9 bases identical to TRBD2. Losses at the gene ends were 6 bases for V and 9 bases for J; bases not matched to a gene: 15. The CDR3 covers 16 residues. The V gene's germline CDR1 is MNHEY and CDR2 SMNVEV (reference sequence). The CDR3 nucleotides read TGTGCCAGCAGCCGTTCACTAGCGGGTAAAACTGGTGAGCAGTTCTTC. This encodes CASSRSLAGKTGEQFF.

The chain couples TRBV7-2 to TRBJ2-3; D is unresolved. From germline, CDR1 is SGHTA and CDR2 FQGNSA. This CDR3 is built from 16 residues. V dropped 1 base and J dropped 1 base, with 12 bases sitting between them. DNA of the CDR3: TGTGCCAGCAGCTTAGTCCTGGGTGTAGGCACAGATACGCAGTATTTT. Its translation: CASSLVLGVGTDTQYF.

This clonotype was counted a few times. The rearrangement uses TRBV7-2 and TRBJ1-1; 9 positions agree with TRBD1. V gave up 4 bases and J gave up 3 bases; unmatched junction bases: 0. Germline V gives CDR1 SGHTA, CDR2 FQGNSA. The CDR3 consists of 13 residues. CDR3 amino acids: CASSWDRDTEAFF. The CDR3 nucleotides are TGTGCCAGCAGCTGGGACAGGGACACTGAAGCTTTCTTT.

This clonotype showed up just a few times. J is TRBJ1-2 and V is TRBV6-2 or TRBV6-3; D remains ambiguous. CDR3 length: 12 amino acids. V was trimmed by 2 bases and J by 4 bases, leaving 5 bases between them. Germline CDR1 and CDR2: MNHEY and SVGEGT. CDR3 nucleotides: TGTGCCAGCAGTTACGCGGTCTATGGCTACACCTTC. The encoded protein is CASSYAVYGYTF.

This clonotype was detected ten times or more. The CDR3, as DNA: TGCAGTGCTAGACGTGGGGACTACGAGCAGTACTTC. Encoded protein: CSARRGDYEQYF. The chain uses TRBV20-1 and TRBJ2-7; no definite D call. CDR1 is DFQATT, CDR2 SNEGSKA, per germline (reference sequence). This CDR3 is 12 amino acids long. Trimming cost V 2 bases and J 3 bases, with 8 bases left between them.

This clonotype was seen only a few times. The rearrangement links TRBV5-1 to TRBJ2-7, with a possible D match to TRBD1 (5 bases). Trimming removed 0 bases from V and 3 bases from J, with 10 bases in between. The germline V gene encodes CDR1 SGHRS and CDR2 YFSETQ. The CDR3 runs 14 residues. CDR3 sequence: CASSLAQGFYEQYF. As DNA, the CDR3 is TGCGCCAGCAGCTTGGCCCAGGGCTTCTACGAGCAGTACTTC.

The rearrangement links TRBV9 to TRBJ1-2; D is unclear. Germline assignment: CDR1 SGDLS and CDR2 YYNGEE. Trimming took off 0 bases at V and 2 bases at J, with 23 bases between the two ends. CDR3 length: 19 amino acids. The CDR3 DNA reads as TGTGCCAGCAGCGTAGGTTTGTCGACGGCGGCCTCCATCAACTATGGCTACACCTTC. It codes for CASSVGLSTAASINYGYTF.

This clonotype has just a few counts. The chain employs TRBV6-5 and TRBJ2-7, with D tentatively TRBD2 (5 bases). The germline CDR1 and CDR2 sequences are MNHEY and SVGAGI. This CDR3 has 15 amino acids. The V gene lost 4 bases and the J gene lost 0 bases, with 13 bases spanning the gap. The CDR3 DNA follows: TGTGCCAGCAGTTCTATCGGACTGAGCTCCTACGAGCAGTACTTC. It yields the protein CASSSIGLSSYEQYF.

The chain combines TRBV5-1 with TRBJ2-7; no reliable D call. The germline CDR1 and CDR2 sequences are SGHRS and YFSETQ. Trimming took 8 bases from V and 7 from J, leaving 19 bases between them. The CDR3 has 13 amino acids. CDR3 sequence (DNA): TGCGCCAGGGCGTCATACACTTTCGGTGAGCAGTACTTC. It yields the protein CARASYTFGEQYF. Combining the CDR3 with reference TRBV5-1 and TRBJ2-7 gives the whole variable domain KAGVTQTPRYLIKTRGQQVTLSCSPISGHRSVSWYQQTPGQGLQFLFEYFSETQRNKGNFPGRFSGRQFSNSRSEMNVSTLELGDSALYLCARASYTFGEQYFGPGTRLTVT.

The J gene is TRBJ1-2, the V gene TRBV12-3 or TRBV12-4; unclear D gene. There are 14 residues in the CDR3. V shed 3 bases and J shed 6 bases, with 14 bases lying between them. CDR3 coding DNA: TGTGCCAGCAGTTTCGCCAGGCTCGGCGATGGCTACACCTTC. Residues: CASSFARLGDGYTF.

This clonotype was found many times. The V call is TRBV5-6, the J call TRBJ2-5; perhaps TRBD2 as D (5 bases). Germline values: CDR1 SGHDT, CDR2 YYEEEE. V shed 4 bases and J shed 2 bases, with 21 bases lying between them. This CDR3 spans 17 amino acids. The CDR3 is CASSPRRGLWGQETQYF. Here the CDR3 DNA reads TGTGCCAGCAGCCCCCGGCGAGGACTGTGGGGACAAGAGACCCAGTACTTC.

This rearrangement joins TRBV18 to TRBJ1-5; TRBD1 agrees at 7 bases. The CDR3 totals 13 residues. The germline CDR1 and CDR2 sequences are KGHSH and LQKENI. V lost 4 bases and J lost 5; bases outside the gene matches: 2. This CDR3 is CASSQGADQPQHF. The CDR3 bases are TGTGCCAGCTCACAGGGGGCAGATCAGCCCCAGCATTTT.

J is TRBJ1-4 and V is TRBV20-1; D remains unclear. Germline V gives CDR1 DFQATT, CDR2 SNEGSKA (reference sequence). The CDR3 is 12 residues long. Trimming took off 0 bases at V and 8 bases at J, with 7 bases between the two ends. This chain's CDR3 is CSARDLGEKLFF. The DNA for the CDR3 is TGCAGTGCTAGAGATTTGGGGGAAAAACTGTTTTTT.

The chain combines TRBV9 with TRBJ2-3; possible D gene TRBD2, 5 bases. Germline CDR1 reads SGDLS; CDR2 reads YYNGEE. CDR3 size: 15 residues. With 3 bases removed from V and 3 bases from J, the gap between germline ends came to 14 bases. CDR3 region: CASSGPSLGTDTQYF. CDR3 coding DNA: TGTGCCAGCAGCGGACCTAGCTTGGGGACAGATACGCAGTATTTT. Full variable domain (missing parts from reference TRBV9 and TRBJ2-3): DSGVTQTPKHLITATGQRVTLRCSPRSGDLSVYWYQQSLDQGLQFLIQYYNGEERAKGNILERFSAQQFPDLHSELNLSSLELGDSALYFCASSGPSLGTDTQYFGPGTRLTVL.

This clonotype turned up a few times. This chain links TRBV12-3 or TRBV12-4 with TRBJ2-7; 9 nucleotides align to TRBD1. This CDR3 has 15 amino acids. J was trimmed by 0 bases and V by 6 bases; bases with no gene match: 6. The CDR3 is CASSITGQGSYEQYF. The CDR3 DNA sequence: TGTGCCAGCAGCATAACGGGACAGGGCTCCTACGAGCAGTACTTC.

V usage is TRBV24-1 and J usage is TRBJ2-2; D is tentatively TRBD1 or TRBD2 (5 bases each). Germline CDR1 is KGHDR and CDR2 is SFDVKD. The CDR3 consists of 15 residues. V was clipped by 5 bases and J by 6 bases, with 15 bases between them. CDR3 sequence: CATSAPGRPAGELFF. CDR3 sequence (DNA): TGTGCCACCAGTGCCCCGGGACGACCTGCCGGGGAGCTGTTTTTT.

The J gene is TRBJ2-3, the V gene TRBV7-8; 7 nucleotides line up with TRBD1. Germline V CDR1 and CDR2: SGHVS, FQNEAQ. The V and J ends lost 6 bases and 2 bases, in that order; junction bases with no gene match: 5. This CDR3 is built from 14 residues. The CDR3 coding sequence is TGTGCCAGCAGTTCCGGGACAGTCACAGATACGCAGTATTTT. As protein: CASSSGTVTDTQYF.